These 23 T cell receptor beta chains were sequenced from one sample in a study of siplizumab effects on memory and regulatory T cells. The repertoire was sequenced with immunoSEQ multiplex PCR; TCRdb's copy has only in-frame clones and lacks some. The sample consists of under 95,000 clones, about 94% of them appearing once. The sample comprised non-Treg CD4+ T cells sorted from blood. The receptors derive from a human donor in good health.

CDR3 bases: TGTGCCAGCAGCGGGGGACAGGGAAGCACAGATACGCAGTATTTT. Protein product: CASSGGQGSTDTQYF. The V and J genes are TRBV6-1 and TRBJ2-3, with 9 positions matching TRBD1. V was clipped by 6 bases and J by 0 bases; unmatched bases: 4. CDR3 length equals 15 residues. Germline V gene data show CDR1 as MNHNS and CDR2 as SASEGT.

CDR3 residues: CAWRWQANTGELFF. In nucleotides, the CDR3 is TGTGCCTGGAGGTGGCAGGCGAACACCGGGGAGCTGTTTTTT. The genes are TRBV30 and TRBJ2-2; D gene ambiguous. The germline V and J ends were trimmed by 3 bases and 0 bases, with 8 bases remaining between them. Germline loops: CDR1 GTSNPN, CDR2 SVGIG (reference sequence). The CDR3 is 14 residues long.

The gene calls are TRBV2 and TRBJ1-3; 10 nucleotides agree with TRBD1. With 1 base clipped from V and 2 bases from J, the junction kept 5 bases outside the gene matches. Germline V CDR1 and CDR2: SNHLY, FYNNEI. This CDR3 is built from 17 residues. The CDR3 region has the DNA TGTGCCAGCAGTGAAGGCCCGGGGACAGGGGCTGGAAACACCATATATTTT. As protein: CASSEGPGTGAGNTIYF. Complete variable domain (other parts from reference TRBV2 and TRBJ1-3): EPEVTQTPSHQVTQMGQEVILRCVPISNHLYFYWYRQILGQKVEFLVSFYNNEISEKSEIFDDQFSVERPDGSNFTLKIRSTKLEDSAMYFCASSEGPGTGAGNTIYFGEGSWLTVV.

The chain carries TRBV7-3 and TRBJ2-2; D may correspond to TRBD1 or TRBD2 (5 bases each). Trimming removed 1 base from V and 5 bases from J, with 8 bases in between. Per the germline V gene, CDR1 is SGHTA and CDR2 is FQGTGA. The CDR3 contains 14 residues. CDR3 DNA sequence: TGTGCCAGCAGCTTAAGTTGGGGGACCGGGGAGCTGTTTTTT. Amino acids: CASSLSWGTGELFF. The variable domain in full, completed from reference TRBV7-3 and TRBJ2-2, reads GAGVSQTPSNKVTEKGKYVELRCDPISGHTALYWYRQSLGQGPEFLIYFQGTGAADDSGLPNDRFFAVRPEGSVSTLKIQRTERGDSAVYLCASSLSWGTGELFFGEGSRLTVL.

J is TRBJ2-5 and V is TRBV7-2, with 11 positions matching TRBD1. Germline V gene data show CDR1 as SGHTA and CDR2 as FQGNSA. The CDR3 runs to 13 residues. Trimming took 5 bases from V and 4 from J; bases not matched to a gene: 0. The CDR3 bases are TGTGCCAGCAGCGGACAGGGGGCAGAGACCCAGTACTTC. Its protein product is CASSGQGAETQYF.

The gene calls are TRBV5-1 and TRBJ2-1; 8 bases are a match to TRBD2. Germline V gives CDR1 SGHRS, CDR2 YFSETQ. There are 15 residues in the CDR3. V gave up 0 bases and J gave up 6 bases; unmatched junction bases: 5. The DNA for the CDR3 is TGCGCCAGCAGCTTGGAAGCGGGAGCCCCCAATGAGCAGTTCTTC. Encoded protein: CASSLEAGAPNEQFF.

This rearrangement joins TRBV5-1 to TRBJ1-4; 8 positions match TRBD1. Per the germline V gene, CDR1 is SGHRS and CDR2 is YFSETQ. The CDR3 loop spans 16 amino acids. The trim removed 4 bases at V and 4 bases at J, leaving 9 bases unmatched. The CDR3 nucleotides are TGCGCCAGCAGCAGCATACAGGGGGACGGTAATGAAAAACTGTTTTTT. Its translation: CASSSIQGDGNEKLFF.

The chain recombines TRBV5-4 with TRBJ2-5, with 11 bases identical to TRBD2. Germline lookup yields CDR1 SGHNT and CDR2 YYREEE (reference sequence). The CDR3 runs 16 residues. J gave up 2 bases and V 4 bases, and 7 bases lay outside the gene matches. The CDR3, as DNA: TGTGCCAGCAGCGCCCGGCTAGCGGGGGGACAAGAGACCCAGTACTTC. Translated, it gives CASSARLAGGQETQYF.

V and J are TRBV30 and TRBJ1-2; 8 bases are shared with TRBD1. Losses at the gene ends were 2 bases for V and 13 bases for J; bases not matched to a gene: 12. The CDR3 loop spans 13 amino acids. CDR1 and CDR2 from the germline V gene are GTSNPN and SVGIG (reference sequence). CDR3 in amino acids: CAWSKSSGQGGTF. In nucleotides, the CDR3 is TGTGCCTGGAGTAAATCGTCCGGACAGGGTGGCACCTTC. The complete variable domain, with remaining parts taken from reference TRBV30 and TRBJ1-2, reads SQTIHQWPATLVQPVGSPLSLECTVEGTSNPNLYWYRQAAGRGLQLLFYSVGIGQISSEVPQNLSASRPQDRQFILSSKKLLLSDSGFYLCAWSKSSGQGGTFGSGTRLTVV.

The rearrangement joins TRBV5-1 to TRBJ2-6; no reliable D call. V dropped 5 bases and J dropped 2 bases, with 8 bases sitting between them. The germline CDR1 and CDR2 sequences are SGHRS and YFSETQ. The CDR3 is 14 amino acids. The CDR3 DNA reads as TGCGCCAGCAGTGGTGTGGCTGGGGCCAACGTCCTGACTTTC. Translated, it gives CASSGVAGANVLTF.

The chain employs TRBV7-9 and TRBJ2-5; weak D call: TRBD2 (6 bases). This CDR3 is 15 amino acids long. V was cut by 1 base and J by 2 bases, with 11 bases left in between. Germline assignment: CDR1 SEHNR and CDR2 FQNEAQ (reference sequence). The CDR3 nucleotides are TGTGCCAGCAGCTTAGTCTTTGGGGGGCAAGAGACCCAGTACTTC. Amino acid sequence: CASSLVFGGQETQYF.

The chain couples TRBV6-4 to TRBJ2-4; D unresolved. From germline, CDR1 is MRHNA and CDR2 SNTAGT. CDR3 length: 14 amino acids. Between the trimmed V and J ends, which lost 6 bases and 7 bases, there was a span of 16 bases. The CDR3 DNA reads as TGTGCCAGCAGCGACGTACCGGGTGGCAACATTCAGTACTTC. Protein: CASSDVPGGNIQYF.

The V call is TRBV6-5, the J call TRBJ1-3, with a possible D match to TRBD1 (5 bases). Germline V gene lookup returns CDR1 MNHEY and CDR2 SVGAGI. V was trimmed by 1 base and J by 3 bases, leaving 13 bases between them. The CDR3 contains 16 residues. This CDR3 reads CASSYYQGKVGNTIYF. The CDR3 bases are TGTGCCAGCAGTTACTACCAGGGTAAGGTTGGAAACACCATATATTTT.

This clone was found a few times. The chain recombines TRBV2 with TRBJ2-1; D not resolved. The V gene lost 9 bases and the J gene lost 1 base, with 16 bases spanning the gap. Germline V CDR1 and CDR2: SNHLY, FYNNEI. The CDR3 loop spans 15 amino acids. In DNA form, the CDR3 reads TGTGCCAGGACCCTTATCCTCGGGTCCTACAATGAGCAGTTCTTC. Translating gives CARTLILGSYNEQFF.

The chain has TRBV7-9 and TRBJ1-4; TRBD1 is a possible D gene (5 bases). Germline CDR1 SEHNR, CDR2 FQNEAQ (reference sequence). This CDR3 has 15 residues. Trimming left V 2 bases short and J 6 bases short, with 13 bases between. Here the CDR3 reads CASSLSRGRDEKLFF. DNA of the CDR3: TGTGCCAGCAGCTTATCTCGGGGCCGGGATGAAAAACTGTTTTTT.

In this sample, this clone turned up once. The CDR3 reads CASSLVIGGTPADNYGYTF. The CDR3, as DNA: TGTGCCAGCAGCTTAGTAATAGGGGGGACACCGGCAGATAACTATGGCTACACCTTC. This chain joins TRBV7-9 and TRBJ1-2, with D possibly matching TRBD1 (6 bases). Trimming shortened V by 1 base and J by 1 base, and 22 bases separated the two germline ends. The CDR3 contains 19 residues. CDR1 is SEHNR and CDR2 is FQNEAQ in the germline V gene (reference sequence).

The rearrangement links TRBV29-1 to TRBJ2-3; 9 bases fit TRBD2. CDR1 SQVTM and CDR2 ANQGSEA come from the germline V gene. The CDR3 length is 13 residues. The junction had 2 bases not matched to a gene; V was cut back by 4 bases and J by 3 bases. The CDR3 here is CSVGRGGTDTQYF. CDR3 nucleotides: TGCAGCGTTGGGCGGGGGGGAACAGATACGCAGTATTTT.

The chain has TRBV10-3 and TRBJ1-2, with D tentatively TRBD1 (5 bases). Per germline, CDR1 ENHRY and CDR2 SYGVKD. V lost 3 bases and J 5 bases, leaving 13 bases between the germline ends. The CDR3 is 14 residues long. The DNA for the CDR3 is TGTGCCATCAGTGAAGTCGGTCAGGGTTATGGCTACACCTTC. This gives the protein CAISEVGQGYGYTF.

This clone was recorded only once. This rearrangement joins TRBV5-1 to TRBJ2-7; 9 nucleotides line up with TRBD2. Losses at the gene ends were 1 base for V and 7 bases for J; bases not matched to a gene: 9. Germline loops: CDR1 SGHRS, CDR2 YFSETQ. CDR3 length equals 15 residues. The CDR3 loop reads CASSLILAGQLEQYF. DNA for the CDR3: TGCGCCAGCAGCTTGATACTAGCGGGTCAATTGGAGCAGTACTTC.

The chain links TRBV9 to TRBJ1-2; D gene ambiguous. V was shortened by 0 bases and J by 4 bases, with 13 bases between the two germline ends. This CDR3 contains 15 residues. Germline V gives CDR1 SGDLS, CDR2 YYNGEE. The CDR3 spells CASSVGTGIGYGYTF. In nucleotides, the CDR3 is TGTGCCAGCAGCGTAGGGACGGGTATTGGCTATGGCTACACCTTC.

The chain has TRBV4-1 and TRBJ2-3; no clear D gene. CDR3 size: 13 residues. Germline assignment: CDR1 MGHRA and CDR2 YSYEKL. Trimming left V 4 bases short and J 4 bases short, with 9 bases between. The CDR3 DNA sequence: TGCGCCAGCAGCCGCCTCGGGTCAGATACGCAGTATTTT. It encodes CASSRLGSDTQYF.

The rearrangement joins TRBV10-3 to TRBJ2-5; the D call may be TRBD1 or TRBD2 (5 bases each). The CDR3 is 15 residues long. Trimming left V 10 bases short and J 5 bases short, with 23 bases between. Germline CDR1 ENHRY, CDR2 SYGVKD. CDR3 coding DNA: TGTGCCACGGACAAAACCGGGACGCCCAGGGAGACCCAGTACTTC. Its protein product is CATDKTGTPRETQYF.

The V call is TRBV11-2, the J call TRBJ1-2, with unresolved D. In germline, CDR1 is SGHAT, CDR2 FQNNGV. This CDR3 spans 15 amino acids. V lost 5 bases and J lost 8, with 21 bases in between. The CDR3 bases are TGTGCCAGCAGCCTCAACAGCGGCCTGTTTGACGGCTACACCTTC. It yields the protein CASSLNSGLFDGYTF. Complete variable domain (other parts from reference TRBV11-2 and TRBJ1-2): EAGVAQSPRYKIIEKRQSVAFWCNPISGHATLYWYQQILGQGPKLLIQFQNNGVVDDSQLPKDRFSAERLKGVDSTLKIQPAKLEDSAVYLCASSLNSGLFDGYTFGSGTRLTVV.